These 9 T cell receptor beta chains came from one sample sequenced in a study of blood T cell repertoires in COVID-19. Generated by immunoSEQ multiplex PCR, the TCRdb table keeps only in-frame clones and is missing some. The repertoire has about 190,000 clones, approximately 80% of them found once; the top ten carry around 12%. Sequencing was carried out using peripheral blood. These receptors came from a woman aged 45-65 years with acute or convalescent COVID-19.

The gene calls are TRBV6-2 or TRBV6-3 and TRBJ2-7, with D possibly matching TRBD1 (5 bases). Trimming took off 6 bases at V and 3 bases at J, with 9 bases between the two ends. The CDR3 extends over 12 amino acids. The V gene's germline CDR1 is MNHEY and CDR2 SVGEGT. The CDR3 sequence: CASSSQVYEQYF. The DNA of the CDR3 is TGTGCCAGCAGCTCACAGGTCTACGAGCAGTACTTC.

V and J are TRBV18 and TRBJ2-1, with 8 bases matching TRBD2. Per the germline V gene, CDR1 is KGHSH and CDR2 is LQKENI. V shed 1 base and J 8 bases; nucleotides not matched to a gene: 7. The CDR3 extends over 15 amino acids. The CDR3 protein is CASSPRLAGEDEQFF. The CDR3 nucleotides are TGTGCCAGCTCACCACGCCTAGCGGGCGAGGATGAGCAGTTCTTC.

This rearrangement joins TRBV6-6 to TRBJ1-4, with a tentative D call TRBD1 (5 bases). CDR3 length: 16 amino acids. Germline V gene sequence: CDR1 MNHNY, CDR2 SVGAGI (reference sequence). Trimming removed 4 bases from V and 3 bases from J, with 15 bases in between. Written as DNA, the CDR3 is TGTGCCAGCAGTTTCGGGGGTTCGGCAGCTAATGAAAAACTGTTTTTT. This translates into CASSFGGSAANEKLFF.

The chain recombines TRBV2 with TRBJ1-3; TRBD1 might be the D (5 bases). The germline gives CDR1 SNHLY, CDR2 FYNNEI. The CDR3 runs to 14 residues. Deletions cut 6 bases from V and 0 bases from J, with 9 bases between. The CDR3 DNA is TGTGCCAGCAGATTAGGGGACTCTGGAAACACCATATATTTT. Protein product: CASRLGDSGNTIYF.

The rearrangement links TRBV6-5 to TRBJ2-7; weak D call: TRBD1 (6 bases). CDR3 length: 14 amino acids. From germline, CDR1 is MNHEY and CDR2 SVGAGI. V lost 8 bases and J lost 3, with 17 bases in between. CDR3 amino acids: CASAYTGTDYEQYF. Written as DNA, the CDR3 is TGTGCCAGCGCTTACACAGGGACCGACTACGAGCAGTACTTC.

The chain recombines TRBV6-5 with TRBJ1-5; D is unresolved. Germline lookup yields CDR1 MNHEY and CDR2 SVGAGI. This CDR3 contains 14 residues. V was clipped by 6 bases and J by 5 bases, with 14 bases between them. The CDR3 is CASREPTEYQPQHF. The CDR3 region has the DNA TGTGCCAGCAGGGAGCCTACGGAATATCAGCCCCAGCATTTT.

This clone was detected only a few times. V gene TRBV9 combines with J gene TRBJ2-1; TRBD1 agrees at 10 bases. The CDR3 is made up of 16 amino acids. CDR1 SGDLS and CDR2 YYNGEE come from the germline V gene. Unmatched junction bases numbered 8, after V lost 4 bases and J lost 4 bases. In DNA, the CDR3 is TGTGCCAGCAGCAGAGAGGGGGGACAGGGGTACAATGAGCAGTTCTTC. It encodes CASSREGGQGYNEQFF.

In this sample, this clone turned up once. The chain is built from TRBV21-1 and TRBJ1-5. TRBV21-1 is listed as a pseudogene. The CDR3 loop spans 13 amino acids. The CDR3 nucleotides read TGTGCCAGCAGCAAAGTGACTAATCAGCCCCAGCATTTT. Protein product: CASSKVTNQPQHF.

This clone was seen once. The chain joins TRBV28 to TRBJ2-3, with D possibly TRBD1 on 6 matching bases. Between the trimmed V and J ends, which lost 5 bases and 1 base, there was a span of 13 bases. The CDR3 runs 15 residues. Germline V gene sequence: CDR1 MDHEN, CDR2 SYDVKM. DNA for the CDR3: TGTGCCAGCAGTCTCCAGACAGGACGCACAGATACGCAGTATTTT. This codes for CASSLQTGRTDTQYF. The full variable domain, completed using reference TRBV28 and TRBJ2-3, is DVKVTQSSRYLVKRTGEKVFLECVQDMDHENMFWYRQDPGLGLRLIYFSYDVKMKEKGDIPEGYSVSREKKERFSLILESASTNQTSMYLCASSLQTGRTDTQYFGPGTRLTVL.